This T cell receptor (beta chain) was captured by sequencing in a study of blood T cell repertoires in COVID-19. On the study more broadly: Nucleic acid was either cDNA or gDNA, and it came from T cells, B-cell-depleted T cells, or PBMCs.

Assay: immunoSEQ multiplex PCR; the TCRdb copy retains only in-frame clones and omits some. The sample comprises 68,000 or so clones, roughly 88% of which are singletons, and 2.5% to 3% rests with the top ten. The sample comprised peripheral blood. This TCR derives from a man between 65 and 85 years old with active or convalescent COVID-19.

The CDR3 loop is CASSFRDSTEAFF. The CDR3 nucleotides are TGTGCCAGCAGCTTCAGGGATAGCACTGAAGCTTTCTTT. The chain has TRBV5-4 and TRBJ1-1; TRBD1 is a possible D gene (5 bases). Trimming took 2 bases from V and 4 from J, leaving 9 bases between them. Germline lookup yields CDR1 SGHNT and CDR2 YYREEE (reference sequence). CDR3 length: 13 amino acids.